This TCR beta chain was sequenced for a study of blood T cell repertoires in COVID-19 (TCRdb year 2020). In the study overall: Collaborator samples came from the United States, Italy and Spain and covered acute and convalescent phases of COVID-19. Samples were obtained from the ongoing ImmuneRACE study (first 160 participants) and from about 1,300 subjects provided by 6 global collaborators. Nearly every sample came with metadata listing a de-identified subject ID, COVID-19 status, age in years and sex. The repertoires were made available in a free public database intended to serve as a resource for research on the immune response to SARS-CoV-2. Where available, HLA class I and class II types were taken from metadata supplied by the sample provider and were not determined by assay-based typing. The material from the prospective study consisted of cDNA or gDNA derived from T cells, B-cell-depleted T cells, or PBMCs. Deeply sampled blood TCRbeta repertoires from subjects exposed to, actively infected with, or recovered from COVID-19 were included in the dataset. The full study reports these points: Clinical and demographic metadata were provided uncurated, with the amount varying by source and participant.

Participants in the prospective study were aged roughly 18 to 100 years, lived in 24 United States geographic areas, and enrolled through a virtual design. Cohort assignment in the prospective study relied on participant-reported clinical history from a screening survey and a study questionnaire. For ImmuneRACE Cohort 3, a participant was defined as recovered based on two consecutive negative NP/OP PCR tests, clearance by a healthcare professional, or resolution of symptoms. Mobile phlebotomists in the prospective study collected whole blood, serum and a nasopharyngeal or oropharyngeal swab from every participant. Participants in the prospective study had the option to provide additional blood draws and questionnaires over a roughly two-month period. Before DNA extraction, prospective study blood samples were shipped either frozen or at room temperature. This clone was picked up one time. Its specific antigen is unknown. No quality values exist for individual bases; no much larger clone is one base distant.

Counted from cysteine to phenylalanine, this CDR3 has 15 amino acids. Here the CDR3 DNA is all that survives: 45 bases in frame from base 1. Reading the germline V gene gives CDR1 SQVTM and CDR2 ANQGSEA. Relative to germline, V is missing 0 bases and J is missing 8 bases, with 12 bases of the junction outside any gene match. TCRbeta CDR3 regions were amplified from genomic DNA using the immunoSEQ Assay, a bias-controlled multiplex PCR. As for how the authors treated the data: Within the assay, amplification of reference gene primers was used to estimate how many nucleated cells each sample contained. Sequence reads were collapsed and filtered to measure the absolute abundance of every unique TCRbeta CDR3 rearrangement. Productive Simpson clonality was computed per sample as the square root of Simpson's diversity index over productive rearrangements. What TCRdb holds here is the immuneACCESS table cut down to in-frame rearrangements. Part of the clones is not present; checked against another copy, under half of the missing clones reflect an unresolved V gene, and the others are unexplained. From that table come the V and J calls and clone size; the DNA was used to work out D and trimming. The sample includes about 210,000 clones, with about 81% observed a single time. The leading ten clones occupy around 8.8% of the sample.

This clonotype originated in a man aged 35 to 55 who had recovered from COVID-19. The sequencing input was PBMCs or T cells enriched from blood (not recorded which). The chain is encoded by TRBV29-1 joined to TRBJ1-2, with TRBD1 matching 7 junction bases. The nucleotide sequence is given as TGCAGCGTTGAAGAGCCCGGGACAGTCGTCAAAGGCTACACCTTC. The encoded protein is CSVEEPGTVVKGYTF.